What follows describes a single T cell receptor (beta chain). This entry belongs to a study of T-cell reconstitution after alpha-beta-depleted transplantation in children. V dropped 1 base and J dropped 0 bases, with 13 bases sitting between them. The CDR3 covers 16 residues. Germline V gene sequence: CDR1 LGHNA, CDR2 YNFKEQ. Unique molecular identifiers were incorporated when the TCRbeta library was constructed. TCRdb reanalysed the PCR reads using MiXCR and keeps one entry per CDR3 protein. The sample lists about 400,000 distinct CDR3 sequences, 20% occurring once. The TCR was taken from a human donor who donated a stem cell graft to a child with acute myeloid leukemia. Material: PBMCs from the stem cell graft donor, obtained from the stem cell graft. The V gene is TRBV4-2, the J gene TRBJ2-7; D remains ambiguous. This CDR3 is CASSQAERVHSYEQYF. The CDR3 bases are TGTGCCAGCAGCCAAGCTGAGCGCGTCCACTCCTACGAGCAGTACTTC.